One sample yielded the 30 T cell receptor beta chains listed below, sequenced in a study of T cell repertoires in cytomegalovirus infection. TCRdb ran MiXCR on the reads and lists one entry per CDR3 protein. Of around 290,000 distinct CDR3 sequences listed, roughly a quarter are singletons. The sequenced material came from PBMCs. The origin of the receptors is a human donor in good health (CMV status not recorded). Some clones in this sample may be carry-over from other donors' samples.

Many counts were recorded for this clonotype. The chain links TRBV7-2 to TRBJ1-3; unclear D gene. The germline V gene encodes CDR1 SGHTA and CDR2 FQGNSA. V lost 0 bases and J lost 2, with 8 bases in between. The CDR3 loop spans 15 amino acids. In DNA form, the CDR3 reads TGTGCCAGCAGCTTAGCACGGACGGCTGGAAACACCATATATTTT. Protein: CASSLARTAGNTIYF.

Many counts were recorded for this clonotype. The chain carries TRBV12-3 or TRBV12-4 and TRBJ2-7, with TRBD1 matching over 10 bases. The CDR3 length is 14 residues. V was clipped by 1 base and J by 7 bases; unmatched bases: 4. DNA for the CDR3: TGTGCCAGCAGTTTAGTCCGGGACAGGGGAGAGCAGTACTTC. It codes for CASSLVRDRGEQYF.

This clonotype was recorded a few times. CDR3 sequence reads: CASSQTQRANGYTF. The CDR3 nucleotides read TGTGCCAGCAGCCAAACCCAGAGGGCGAATGGCTACACCTTC. The chain joins TRBV3-1 to TRBJ1-2, with D hard to call. The CDR3 consists of 14 residues. Between the trimmed V and J ends, which lost 2 bases and 6 bases, there was a span of 13 bases. Germline-derived CDR1 and CDR2 are LGHDT and YNNKEL (reference sequence).

This sequence joins TRBV7-3 and TRBJ2-2, with 8 bases identical to TRBD1. V shed 6 bases, J shed 5 bases, and the junction held 8 bases outside the gene matches. The CDR3 totals 15 residues. Germline V gives CDR1 SGHTA, CDR2 FQGTGA. CDR3 sequence (DNA): TGTGCCAGCAGTTCGACAGGGGCCGGTACCGGGGAGCTGTTTTTT. It codes for CASSSTGAGTGELFF.

Notes on this clonotype: A much larger clone differs by one base, so this may be a read error. V and J are TRBV12-3 or TRBV12-4 and TRBJ2-3, with a weak D call TRBD2 (5 bases). Trimming cost V 4 bases and J 6 bases, with 17 bases left between them. The CDR3 is 15 amino acids. CDR3 nucleotides: TGTGCCAGCAGTTCTAGCCCTTTGTCCTGGGATACGCAGTATTTT. Its translation: CASSSSPLSWDTQYF.

This clonotype was counted many times. The genes are TRBV7-2 and TRBJ2-5, with 11 bases fitting TRBD2. This CDR3 comprises 17 residues. V dropped 3 bases and J dropped 2; count of bases not matched to a gene: 8. Germline CDR1 reads SGHTA; CDR2 reads FQGNSA. CDR3 protein: CASSFQILAGGQETQYF. The CDR3 DNA reads TGTGCCAGCAGCTTCCAAATTCTAGCGGGGGGTCAAGAGACCCAGTACTTC.

V usage is TRBV29-1 and J usage is TRBJ2-5; D remains unclear. This CDR3 spans 17 amino acids. CDR1 is SQVTM, CDR2 ANQGSEA, per germline. Trimming left V 4 bases short and J 9 bases short, with 30 bases between. The chain's CDR3 is CSVGVGAGGITTRAQYF. CDR3 DNA: TGCAGCGTTGGGGTCGGAGCAGGCGGAATTACAACCCGGGCCCAGTACTTC.

The chain links TRBV20-1 to TRBJ2-3; 9 positions match TRBD2. CDR1 DFQATT and CDR2 SNEGSKA come from the germline V gene (reference sequence). The CDR3 contains 14 residues. Trimming cost V 6 bases and J 1 base; bases outside gene matches: 5. Written as DNA, the CDR3 is TGCAGTGCGCTACTAGCGGGTCGCACAGATACGCAGTATTTT. It codes for CSALLAGRTDTQYF.

The V gene is TRBV7-2, the J gene TRBJ2-3; 7 positions agree with TRBD1. Germline V gene sequence: CDR1 SGHTA, CDR2 FQGNSA. The CDR3 is 15 residues long. J was trimmed by 4 bases and V by 3 bases; bases with no gene match: 7. For the CDR3, the DNA is TGTGCCAGCAGCTTTCTCGGACAGGCGGCAGATACGCAGTATTTT. It encodes CASSFLGQAADTQYF.

The chain carries TRBV25-1 and TRBJ1-1, with 7 bases aligning to TRBD1. The J segment lost 4 bases and the V segment lost 7 bases, leaving 6 bases of the junction unmatched. Germline V gene lookup returns CDR1 MGHDK and CDR2 SYGVNS. The CDR3 covers 13 residues. CDR3 DNA sequence: TGTGCCAGCATGGGACAGTCGGTCACTGAAGCTTTCTTT. This codes for CASMGQSVTEAFF. Combining the CDR3 with reference TRBV25-1 and TRBJ1-1 gives the whole variable domain EADIYQTPRYLVIGTGKKITLECSQTMGHDKMYWYQQDPGMELHLIHYSYGVNSTEKGDLSSESTVSRIRTEHFPLTLESARPSHTSQYLCASMGQSVTEAFFGQGTRLTVV.

This clonotype was seen a few times. The V gene is TRBV28, the J gene TRBJ2-5, with 11 bases matching TRBD2. The V gene's germline CDR1 is MDHEN and CDR2 SYDVKM. V was pared by 6 bases and J by 2 bases, with 5 bases of the junction left unmatched. CDR3 length: 15 amino acids. The CDR3 sequence is CASRGSGGDQETQYF. CDR3 DNA sequence: TGTGCCAGCAGGGGTAGCGGGGGGGATCAAGAGACCCAGTACTTC.

Points on this clonotype: It may be a read error: a sequence one base away is much more abundant. The CDR3 DNA sequence: TGTGCCAGCAGCTCGGGACTATCGAACACCGGGGAGCTGTTTTTT. Translation: CASSSGLSNTGELFF. The chain links TRBV7-2 to TRBJ2-2; 7 bases line up with TRBD2. V shed 4 bases and J 0 bases; nucleotides not matched to a gene: 2. CDR3 size: 15 residues. Germline CDR1 and CDR2: SGHTA and FQGNSA.

A note on this clonotype: A read error is possible here, since a much larger clone lies one base away. The chain recombines TRBV12-3 or TRBV12-4 with TRBJ2-7; the D is unclear. There are 15 residues in the CDR3. The CDR3 protein is CASSFRSENSYEQCF. The CDR3 DNA reads TGTGCCAGCAGTTTTAGGTCAGAAAACTCCTACGAGCAGTGCTTC.

This clonotype was seen at least ten times. V and J are TRBV7-2 and TRBJ2-3; 8 bases are a match to TRBD1. The CDR3 has 14 amino acids. Germline CDR1 is SGHTA and CDR2 is FQGNSA. V dropped 3 bases and J dropped 5; count of bases not matched to a gene: 4. The CDR3 nucleotides read TGTGCCAGCAGCTTGGACAGGGCCAGAGATACGCAGTATTTT. It encodes CASSLDRARDTQYF.

This sequence joins TRBV12-3 or TRBV12-4 and TRBJ1-2, with no clear D. This CDR3 is built from 14 residues. V was cut by 1 base and J by 5 bases, with 11 bases left in between. The CDR3 nucleotides read TGTGCCAGCAGTTTAGTGGAGGGTGAATATGGCTACACCTTC. This sequence encodes CASSLVEGEYGYTF.

This clonotype was counted between two and nine times. This chain connects TRBV6-4 to TRBJ2-2, with D tentatively TRBD1 (6 bases). CDR1 MRHNA and CDR2 SNTAGT come from the germline V gene. Trimming left V 4 bases short and J 5 bases short, with 11 bases between. The CDR3 runs 14 residues. The CDR3, as DNA: TGTGCCAGCAGTGCGACAGGCGCTACCGGGGAGCTGTTTTTT. Its translation is CASSATGATGELFF.

The gene calls are TRBV6-2 or TRBV6-3 and TRBJ2-1, with 10 bases identical to TRBD1. Per the germline V gene, CDR1 is MNHEY and CDR2 is SVGEGT. The length of the CDR3 is 14 residues. V shed 6 bases, J shed 8 bases, and the junction held 7 bases outside the gene matches. The chain's CDR3 is CASRAGQGGDEQFF. The CDR3 nucleotides read TGTGCCAGCAGGGCCGGACAGGGGGGCGATGAGCAGTTCTTC.

At least ten counts were recorded for this clonotype. The V call is TRBV7-8, the J call TRBJ1-2; 7 bases match TRBD1. With V trimmed by 4 bases and J by 4 bases, 6 bases remained unmatched. The CDR3 has 14 residues. Germline CDR1 SGHVS, CDR2 FQNEAQ. CDR3 protein: CASSSGAGGYGYTF. CDR3 sequence (DNA): TGTGCCAGCAGCTCGGGCGCAGGGGGCTATGGCTACACCTTC. The full variable domain, in which reference TRBV7-8 and TRBJ1-2 provide the parts outside the CDR3, is GAGVSQSPRYKVAKRGQDVALRCDPISGHVSLFWYQQALGQGPEFLTYFQNEAQLDKSGLPSDRFFAERPEGSVSTLKIQRTQQEDSAVYLCASSSGAGGYGYTFGSGTRLTVV.

V and J are TRBV28 and TRBJ2-1; no definite D call. Trimming removed 3 bases at V and 10 bases at J, with 13 bases between. CDR1 and CDR2 (germline): MDHEN, SYDVKM. The CDR3 loop spans 13 amino acids. The CDR3 DNA reads TGTGCCAGCAGTTTCGGTGGGGTCGGAGAGCAGTTCTTC. This codes for CASSFGGVGEQFF.

The J gene is TRBJ1-5, the V gene TRBV6-1, with D uncertain. The CDR3 totals 14 residues. CDR1 is MNHNS, CDR2 SASEGT, per germline. The V gene lost 0 bases and the J gene lost 3 bases, with 6 bases spanning the gap. CDR3 amino acids: CASSEARFNQPQHF. DNA of the CDR3: TGTGCCAGCAGTGAAGCCCGGTTCAATCAGCCCCAGCATTTT.

Note on this clonotype: This may be a read error: a much more frequent sequence differs by one nucleotide. The V call is TRBV28, the J call TRBJ1-5; D possibly corresponds to TRBD1 (5 bases). This CDR3 is 16 amino acids long. Germline V gene sequence: CDR1 MDHEN, CDR2 SYDVKM. The V end was cut by 5 bases, the J end by 6 bases, with 20 bases between. The CDR3 coding sequence is TGTGCCAGCAGTCCCCGCCGGGGAAGGGGCGGTCAGCCCCAGCATTTT. It codes for CASSPRRGRGGQPQHF.

The chain combines TRBV28 with TRBJ1-1, with TRBD1 matching 10 bases. This CDR3 spans 15 amino acids. The V gene end was trimmed by 7 bases and the J gene end by 4 bases; junction bases not matched to a gene: 9. Germline values: CDR1 MDHEN, CDR2 SYDVKM. The CDR3: CASTLGGQGRTEAFF. CDR3 coding DNA: TGTGCCAGCACCCTAGGGGGACAGGGGCGCACTGAAGCTTTCTTT.

This chain joins TRBV11-2 and TRBJ2-5, with 8 bases fitting TRBD2. This CDR3 is 13 amino acids long. Germline-derived CDR1 and CDR2 are SGHAT and FQNNGV. Trimming took 7 bases from V and 5 from J; bases not matched to a gene: 6. The CDR3 is CASTTGGGETQYF. The CDR3 bases are TGTGCCAGCACCACCGGGGGGGGGGAGACCCAGTACTTC.

The V gene is TRBV12-3 or TRBV12-4, the J gene TRBJ1-2; weak D call: TRBD1 (6 bases). CDR3 length: 14 residues. The V end was cut by 3 bases, the J end by 7 bases, with 15 bases between. As DNA, the CDR3 is TGTGCCAGCAGTTTCACAGGGCTGTCTGGTGGCTACACCTTC. Translating it yields CASSFTGLSGGYTF.

This chain connects TRBV12-3 or TRBV12-4 to TRBJ2-3, with D unclear. The CDR3 extends over 12 amino acids. V lost 2 bases and J lost 4, with 4 bases in between. DNA for the CDR3: TGTGCCAGCAGTTTAATAGCAGATACGCAGTATTTT. Protein sequence: CASSLIADTQYF.

CDR3 nucleotides: TGTGCCAGCAGCTTATTCGGCCGCGGAAGGACCCAGTACTTC. Encoded protein: CASSLFGRGRTQYF. The chain has TRBV7-8 and TRBJ2-5; no clear D. V was trimmed by 2 bases and J by 7 bases, leaving 14 bases between them. Germline values: CDR1 SGHVS, CDR2 FQNEAQ. The CDR3 loop spans 14 amino acids.

The chain employs TRBV12-3 or TRBV12-4 and TRBJ2-7; D not resolved. The CDR3 totals 15 residues. Trimming took 6 bases from V and 6 from J, leaving 21 bases between them. The CDR3 is CASSPTRTETSEQYF. Here the CDR3 DNA reads TGTGCCAGCAGCCCTACGCGAACAGAGACTTCCGAGCAGTACTTC.

V and J are TRBV6-5 and TRBJ1-1; possible D gene TRBD1, 5 bases. Germline-derived CDR1 and CDR2 are MNHEY and SVGAGI. V gave up 6 bases and J gave up 4 bases, with 12 bases separating them. This CDR3 contains 13 residues. The DNA of the CDR3 is TGTGCCAGCAGGAGGGACCGGAGCACTGAAGCTTTCTTT. Encoded protein: CASRRDRSTEAFF.

There are a few counts of this clonotype. Here the CDR3 reads CSASRSGEAPLHF. CDR3 coding DNA: TGCAGTGCTAGTCGATCCGGCGAGGCACCCCTCCACTTT. The V and J genes are TRBV20-1 and TRBJ1-6, with D hard to call. V was shortened by 3 bases and J by 11 bases, with 14 bases between the two germline ends. This CDR3 spans 13 amino acids. Germline V gene lookup returns CDR1 DFQATT and CDR2 SNEGSKA (reference sequence).

This clonotype came up a few times. The chain employs TRBV4-2 and TRBJ2-4, with a weak D call TRBD2 (6 bases). Germline V gives CDR1 LGHNA, CDR2 YNFKEQ. The CDR3 covers 17 residues. The V and J ends lost 0 bases and 0 bases respectively, with 12 bases between them. In DNA form, the CDR3 reads TGTGCCAGCAGCCAAGATGGTAGCGGAGCAGCCAAAAACATTCAGTACTTC. Protein sequence: CASSQDGSGAAKNIQYF.